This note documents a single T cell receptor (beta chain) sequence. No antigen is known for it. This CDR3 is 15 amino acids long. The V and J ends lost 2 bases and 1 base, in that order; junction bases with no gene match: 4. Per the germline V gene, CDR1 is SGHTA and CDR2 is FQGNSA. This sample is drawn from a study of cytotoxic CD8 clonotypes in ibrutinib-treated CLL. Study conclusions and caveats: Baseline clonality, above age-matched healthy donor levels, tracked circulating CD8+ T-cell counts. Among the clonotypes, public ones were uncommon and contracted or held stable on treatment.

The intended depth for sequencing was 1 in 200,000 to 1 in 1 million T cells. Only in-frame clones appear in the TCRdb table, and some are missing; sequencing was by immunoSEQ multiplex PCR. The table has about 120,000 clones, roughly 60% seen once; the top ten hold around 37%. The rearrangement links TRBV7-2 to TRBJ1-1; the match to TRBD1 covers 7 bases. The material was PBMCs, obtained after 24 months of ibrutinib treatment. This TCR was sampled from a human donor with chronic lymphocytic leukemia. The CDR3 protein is CASSLLRQGNTEAFF. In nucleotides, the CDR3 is TGTGCCAGCAGCTTACTCCGACAGGGGAACACTGAAGCTTTCTTT.